Below, 17 T cell receptor beta chains from the same sample are listed, as sequenced in a study of shared clonotypes between healthy human individuals. Produced via immunoSEQ multiplex PCR; TCRdb's table is partial and in-frame only. The sample includes more than 600,000 clones, roughly nine tenths of them seen just once. Positive CCR7 selection of CD45RO-negative cells yielded the naive CD8 cells, and terminally differentiated effector memory CD45RA+ cells were excluded. The specimen sequenced was naive CD8+ T cells sorted from blood. The receptors originated from a man under 40 in good health.

The chain combines TRBV6-6 with TRBJ1-1, with D unresolved. V was cut by 10 bases and J by 1 base, with 13 bases left in between. In germline, CDR1 is MNHNY, CDR2 SVGAGI (reference sequence). This CDR3 is built from 13 residues. CDR3 residues: CATNLETNTEAFF. The CDR3 DNA is TGTGCCACCAACCTCGAGACGAACACTGAAGCTTTCTTT.

The chain joins TRBV11-2 to TRBJ2-2, with 10 bases lining up with TRBD2. The CDR3 has 17 residues. Germline-derived CDR1 and CDR2 are SGHAT and FQNNGV. The V segment lost 5 bases and the J segment 2 bases; nucleotides outside the gene matches: 8. CDR3 DNA: TGTGCCAGCAGCCCCTTCGGACTAGCGGTAAACACCGGGGAGCTGTTTTTT. Protein sequence: CASSPFGLAVNTGELFF.

V is TRBV13 and J is TRBJ2-1; D might be TRBD1 or TRBD2, each matching 5 bases. V lost 1 base and J 0 bases, leaving 13 bases between the germline ends. Per germline, CDR1 PRHDT and CDR2 FYEKMQ (reference sequence). The CDR3 has 17 residues. The CDR3 protein is CASSLVGTVSSYNEQFF. The CDR3 nucleotides read TGTGCCAGCAGCTTAGTTGGGACGGTGAGCTCCTACAATGAGCAGTTCTTC. The full variable domain, rest sourced from reference TRBV13 and TRBJ2-1, is AAGVIQSPRHLIKEKRETATLKCYPIPRHDTVYWYQQGPGQDPQFLISFYEKMQSDKGSIPDRFSAQQFSDYHSELNMSSLELGDSALYFCASSLVGTVSSYNEQFFGPGTRLTVL.

This chain joins TRBV10-1 and TRBJ2-1, with a possible D match to TRBD1 (5 bases). The CDR3 loop spans 15 amino acids. Germline-derived CDR1 and CDR2 are WNHNN and SYGVQD (reference sequence). Trimming shortened V by 3 bases and J by 7 bases, and 16 bases separated the two germline ends. The CDR3 sequence is CASSDGQGRRNEQFF. In DNA, the CDR3 is TGCGCCAGCAGTGACGGGCAGGGAAGAAGAAATGAGCAGTTCTTC.

V gene TRBV7-2 combines with J gene TRBJ2-7; 16 bases line up with TRBD2. V lost 4 bases and J lost 4; bases outside the gene matches: 7. Germline V CDR1 and CDR2: SGHTA, FQGNSA. The CDR3 sequence is 17 residues long. The CDR3 DNA follows: TGTGCCAGCAGCTCGGGGGGACTAGCGGGAGGGCTTTACGAGCAGTACTTC. It specifies CASSSGGLAGGLYEQYF.

V is TRBV6-5 and J is TRBJ2-2, with 7 bases matching TRBD2. Per the germline V gene, CDR1 is MNHEY and CDR2 is SVGAGI. CDR3 length: 12 residues. Losses at the gene ends were 5 bases for V and 7 bases for J; bases not matched to a gene: 1. The CDR3 DNA follows: TGTGCCAGCAGTCCGGGGGGCGGGGAGCTGTTTTTT. Translated, it gives CASSPGGGELFF.

The J gene is TRBJ2-7, the V gene TRBV11-2; 14 bases are a match to TRBD2. The CDR3 loop spans 14 amino acids. Germline values: CDR1 SGHAT, CDR2 FQNNGV. The V segment lost 4 bases and the J segment 7 bases; nucleotides outside the gene matches: 3. The CDR3 region is CASSWTSGRFEQYF. The CDR3 DNA reads TGTGCCAGCAGCTGGACTAGCGGGAGGTTTGAGCAGTACTTC.

J is TRBJ2-2 and V is TRBV28, with D possibly being TRBD1 (5 bases). Trimming removed 6 bases at V and 8 bases at J, with 10 bases between. Germline loops: CDR1 MDHEN, CDR2 SYDVKM. There are 12 residues in the CDR3. The chain's CDR3 is CASRQAGGELFF. The CDR3 DNA reads TGTGCCAGCAGACAGGCTGGGGGGGAGCTGTTTTTT.

Comments on this clone: This same CDR3 is encoded by further DNA sequences in the sample. V is TRBV7-9 and J is TRBJ2-3; unclear D gene. The CDR3 sequence is 14 residues long. The V gene lost 5 bases and the J gene lost 0 bases, with 9 bases spanning the gap. The germline V gene encodes CDR1 SEHNR and CDR2 FQNEAQ (reference sequence). CDR3 in amino acids: CASSPPTSTDTQYF. The CDR3 DNA sequence: TGTGCCAGCAGCCCCCCGACTAGCACAGATACGCAGTATTTT.

The J gene is TRBJ2-5, the V gene TRBV7-9; 8 nucleotides line up with TRBD2. The germline CDR1 and CDR2 sequences are SEHNR and FQNEAQ (reference sequence). The junction had 14 bases not matched to a gene; V was cut back by 6 bases and J by 5 bases. The CDR3 contains 16 residues. The CDR3 DNA reads as TGTGCCAGCAGTCGTCTAGCGGGCGGACTGAGTGAGACCCAGTACTTC. Protein product: CASSRLAGGLSETQYF.

This sequence joins TRBV6-5 and TRBJ1-1; 7 nucleotides align to TRBD1. The V gene end was trimmed by 0 bases and the J gene end by 4 bases; junction bases not matched to a gene: 5. Germline CDR1 MNHEY, CDR2 SVGAGI. The CDR3 totals 15 residues. Written as DNA, the CDR3 is TGTGCCAGCAGTTACTCGAGGTCAGGGGGCACTGAAGCTTTCTTT. Translating gives CASSYSRSGGTEAFF.

This rearrangement joins TRBV11-2 to TRBJ2-5; D gene unclear. Trimming cost V 1 base and J 5 bases, with 14 bases left between them. Germline-derived CDR1 and CDR2 are SGHAT and FQNNGV. The CDR3 covers 15 residues. The DNA of the CDR3 is TGTGCCAGCAGCTTAGCCGCGTCGATAAGGGAGACCCAGTACTTC. Translation gives CASSLAASIRETQYF. The whole variable domain, remainder taken from reference TRBV11-2 and TRBJ2-5, is EAGVAQSPRYKIIEKRQSVAFWCNPISGHATLYWYQQILGQGPKLLIQFQNNGVVDDSQLPKDRFSAERLKGVDSTLKIQPAKLEDSAVYLCASSLAASIRETQYFGPGTRLLVL.

The chain carries TRBV27 and TRBJ2-4; D ambiguous. Looked up from germline, CDR1 is MNHEY and CDR2 is SMNVEV (reference sequence). Trimming cost V 2 bases and J 0 bases, with 11 bases left between them. This CDR3 is 16 amino acids long. This chain's CDR3 is CASSLRVTLAKNIQYF. CDR3 nucleotide sequence: TGTGCCAGCAGTTTAAGAGTAACCTTAGCCAAAAACATTCAGTACTTC.

V is TRBV6-6 and J is TRBJ1-1; no definite D call. The CDR3 totals 14 residues. Germline V gives CDR1 MNHNY, CDR2 SVGAGI (reference sequence). The V and J ends lost 7 bases and 6 bases respectively, with 18 bases between them. CDR3 in amino acids: CASTPSGEAAEAFF. Written as DNA, the CDR3 is TGTGCCAGCACCCCTTCGGGCGAGGCTGCTGAAGCTTTCTTT.

On this clone: Germline is not matched at one junction end, which may reflect a read error. This chain uses TRBV18 with TRBJ2-7; 9 bases map to TRBD2. Germline loops: CDR1 KGHSH, CDR2 LQKENI. The CDR3 is 14 amino acids. In DNA, the CDR3 is TGTGCCAGCAGGGGTAGCGGGAGCTCCCACGAGCAGTACTTC. This encodes CASRGSGSSHEQYF.

The V and J genes are TRBV2 and TRBJ2-7; D possibly uses TRBD1 or TRBD2 (5 bases each). This CDR3 region has 16 residues. Germline CDR1 is SNHLY and CDR2 is FYNNEI. Trimming took 7 bases from V and 3 from J, leaving 22 bases between them. CDR3 sequence: CASIHSRDRPHYEQYF. CDR3 coding DNA: TGTGCCAGCATTCACAGTCGGGACCGACCTCACTACGAGCAGTACTTC. Filled out from reference TRBV2 and TRBJ2-7, the complete variable domain reads EPEVTQTPSHQVTQMGQEVILRCVPISNHLYFYWYRQILGQKVEFLVSFYNNEISEKSEIFDDQFSVERPDGSNFTLKIRSTKLEDSAMYFCASIHSRDRPHYEQYFGPGTRLTVT.

This CDR3 reads CASSLLGLAGGTDTQYF. In DNA form, the CDR3 reads TGTGCCAGCAGTTTATTGGGACTAGCGGGAGGGACAGATACGCAGTATTTT. The J gene is TRBJ2-3, the V gene TRBV27, with 16 nucleotides matching TRBD2. Per germline, CDR1 MNHEY and CDR2 SMNVEV (reference sequence). The V and J ends lost 1 base and 3 bases, in that order; junction bases with no gene match: 1. The CDR3 contains 17 residues.